This TCR beta chain was captured by sequencing in a study of blood T cells in healthy people across ages. Study results and limitations: Donor CMV infection status was unknown, possibly confounding age-related changes in expanded clonotypes. Age brought a roughly linear fall in TCR beta diversity measured per million T cells. No conclusive comparison of naive versus antigen-experienced cells was possible with unsorted PBMCs.

This clonotype has more than one count but fewer than ten. The antigen remains undetermined. The donors, all healthy, were Caucasians living in Russia, aged roughly 6 to 90. PCR was performed a second time for about 7 to 12 cycles using a sample-barcoded 5' primer and a J-beta primer mix. TCRdb re-derived calls from the 5' RACE reads in MiXCR, one entry per CDR3 protein. The sample shows around 1,500,000 distinct CDR3 sequences, about 30% of them seen only once. The clonotype originates from a woman aged 25 to 45 in good health. Sequencing input: blood.

CDR3 sequence: CASSILYNEQFF. In DNA, the CDR3 is TGTGCCAGCAGCATTCTTTACAATGAGCAGTTCTTC. The chain is built from TRBV11-2 and TRBJ2-1; no firm D call. Trimming pared 5 bases from V and 4 bases from J, leaving 6 bases between. CDR1 is SGHAT and CDR2 is FQNNGV in the germline V gene. The CDR3 has 12 residues.